This section outlines one TCR beta chain sequence together with its context. This record comes from a study of T-cell reconstitution after alpha-beta-depleted transplantation in children. Germline loops: CDR1 MDHEN, CDR2 SYDVKM. J gave up 1 base and V 6 bases, and 7 bases lay outside the gene matches. This CDR3 is 16 amino acids long. TCRbeta library preparation incorporated unique molecular identifiers. TCRdb reanalysed the PCR reads using MiXCR and keeps one entry per CDR3 protein. Counted here are 350,000 to 450,000 distinct CDR3 sequences, roughly 20% occurring once; the ten biggest clones make up around 3.9%.

The sequence came from a human donor who donated a stem cell graft to a child with acute myeloid leukemia. The sequencing used PBMCs from the stem cell graft donor, collected from the stem cell graft. The rearrangement uses TRBV28 and TRBJ1-3; TRBD1 matches 9 bases. CDR3 protein: CASSRTGVFSGNTIYF. The CDR3 bases are TGTGCCAGCAGCCGGACAGGGGTGTTTTCTGGAAACACCATATATTTT.